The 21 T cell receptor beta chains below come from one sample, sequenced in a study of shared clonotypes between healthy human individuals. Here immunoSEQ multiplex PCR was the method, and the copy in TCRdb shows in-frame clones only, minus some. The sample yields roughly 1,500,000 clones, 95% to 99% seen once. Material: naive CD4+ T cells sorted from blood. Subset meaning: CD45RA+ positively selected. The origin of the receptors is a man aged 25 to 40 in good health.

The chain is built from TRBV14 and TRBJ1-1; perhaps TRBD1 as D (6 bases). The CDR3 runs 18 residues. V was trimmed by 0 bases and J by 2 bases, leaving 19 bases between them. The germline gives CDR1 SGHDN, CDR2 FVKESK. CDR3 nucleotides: TGTGCCAGCAGCCAAGATCGACAGGTCGGGAAGCTAAACACTGAAGCTTTCTTT. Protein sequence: CASSQDRQVGKLNTEAFF.

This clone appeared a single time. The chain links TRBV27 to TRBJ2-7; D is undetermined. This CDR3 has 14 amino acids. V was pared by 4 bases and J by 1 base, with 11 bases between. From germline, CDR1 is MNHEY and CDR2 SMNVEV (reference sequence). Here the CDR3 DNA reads TGTGCCAGCAGTTCGACGGTTATTTCCTACGAGCAGTACTTC. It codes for CASSSTVISYEQYF.

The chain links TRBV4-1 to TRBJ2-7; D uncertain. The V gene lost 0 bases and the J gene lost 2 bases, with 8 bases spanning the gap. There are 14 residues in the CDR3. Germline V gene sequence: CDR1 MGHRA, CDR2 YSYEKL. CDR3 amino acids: CASSQELLTYEQYF. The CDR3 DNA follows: TGCGCCAGCAGCCAAGAGCTGCTTACCTACGAGCAGTACTTC.

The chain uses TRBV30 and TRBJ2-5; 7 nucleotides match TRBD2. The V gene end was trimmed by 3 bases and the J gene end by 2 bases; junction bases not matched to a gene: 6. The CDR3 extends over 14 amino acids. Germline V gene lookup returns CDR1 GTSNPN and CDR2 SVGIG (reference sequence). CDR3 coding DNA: TGTGCCTGGAGGGGGGGGACCCCTCAAGAGACCCAGTACTTC. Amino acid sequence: CAWRGGTPQETQYF. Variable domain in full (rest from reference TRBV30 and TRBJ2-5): SQTIHQWPATLVQPVGSPLSLECTVEGTSNPNLYWYRQAAGRGLQLLFYSVGIGQISSEVPQNLSASRPQDRQFILSSKKLLLSDSGFYLCAWRGGTPQETQYFGPGTRLLVL.

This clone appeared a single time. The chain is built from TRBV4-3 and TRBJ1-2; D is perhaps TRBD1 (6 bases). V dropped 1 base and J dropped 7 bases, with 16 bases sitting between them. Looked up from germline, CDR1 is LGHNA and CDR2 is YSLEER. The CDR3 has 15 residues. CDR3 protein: CASSQVLGDIRGYTF. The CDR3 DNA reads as TGCGCCAGCAGCCAAGTTCTGGGGGACATTCGTGGCTACACCTTC.

Here the CDR3 reads CSVKRALSNNEQFF. The CDR3 DNA follows: TGCAGCGTCAAGAGGGCCTTGTCCAACAATGAGCAGTTCTTC. The chain uses TRBV29-1 and TRBJ2-1, with D possibly being TRBD2 (5 bases). This CDR3 is built from 14 residues. Germline CDR1 reads SQVTM; CDR2 reads ANQGSEA. The ends were cut back, 6 bases at V and 5 bases at J, with 17 bases in the middle.

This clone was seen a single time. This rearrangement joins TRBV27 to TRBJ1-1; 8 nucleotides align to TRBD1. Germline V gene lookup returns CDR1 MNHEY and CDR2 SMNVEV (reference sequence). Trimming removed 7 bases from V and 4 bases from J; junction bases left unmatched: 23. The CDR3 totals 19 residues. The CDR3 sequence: CASIHFSWQGASRGTEAFF. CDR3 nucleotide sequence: TGTGCCAGCATTCATTTCTCGTGGCAGGGGGCAAGTAGGGGCACTGAAGCTTTCTTT.

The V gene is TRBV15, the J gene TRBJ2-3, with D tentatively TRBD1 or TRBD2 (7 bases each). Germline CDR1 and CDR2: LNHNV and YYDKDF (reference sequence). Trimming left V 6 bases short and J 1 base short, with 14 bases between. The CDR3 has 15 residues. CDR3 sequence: CATRPQGGRTDTQYF. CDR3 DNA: TGTGCCACCAGACCCCAGGGGGGGCGCACAGATACGCAGTATTTT.

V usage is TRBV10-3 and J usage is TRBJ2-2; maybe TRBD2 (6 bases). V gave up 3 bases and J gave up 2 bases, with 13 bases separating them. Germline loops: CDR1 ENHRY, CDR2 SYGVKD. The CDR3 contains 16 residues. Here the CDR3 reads CAISEGRGSNTGELFF. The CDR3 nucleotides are TGTGCCATCAGTGAAGGTCGGGGGTCCAACACCGGGGAGCTGTTTTTT.

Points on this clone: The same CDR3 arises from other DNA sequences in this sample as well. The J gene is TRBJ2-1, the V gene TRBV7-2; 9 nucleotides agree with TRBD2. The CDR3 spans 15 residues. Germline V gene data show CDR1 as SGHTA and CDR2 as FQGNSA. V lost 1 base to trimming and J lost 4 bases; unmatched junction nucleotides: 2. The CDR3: CASSLVAGAYNEQFF. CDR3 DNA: TGTGCCAGCAGCTTAGTAGCGGGAGCATACAATGAGCAGTTCTTC.

The CDR3 nucleotides read TGTGCCAGCAGCGAAACGGGATCCTACAATGAGCAGTTCTTC. Translation: CASSETGSYNEQFF. This chain joins TRBV9 and TRBJ2-1; a weak D match, TRBD2 (5 bases). The V end lost 3 bases, the J end lost 1 base, and 8 bases lay between the germline ends. This CDR3 comprises 14 residues. Germline V CDR1 and CDR2: SGDLS, YYNGEE.

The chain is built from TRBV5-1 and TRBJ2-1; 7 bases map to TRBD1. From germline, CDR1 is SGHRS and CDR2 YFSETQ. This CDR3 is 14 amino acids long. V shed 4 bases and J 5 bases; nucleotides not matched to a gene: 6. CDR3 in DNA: TGCGCCAGCAGCCTTAACACAGGGGACAATGAGCAGTTCTTC. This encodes CASSLNTGDNEQFF.

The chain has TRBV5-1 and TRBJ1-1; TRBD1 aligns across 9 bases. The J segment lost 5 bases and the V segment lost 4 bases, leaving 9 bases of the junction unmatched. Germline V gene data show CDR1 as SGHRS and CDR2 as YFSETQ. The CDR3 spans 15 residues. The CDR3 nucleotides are TGCGCCAGCAGCCTGAAACAGGGGGCGGGAACTGAAGCTTTCTTT. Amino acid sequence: CASSLKQGAGTEAFF.

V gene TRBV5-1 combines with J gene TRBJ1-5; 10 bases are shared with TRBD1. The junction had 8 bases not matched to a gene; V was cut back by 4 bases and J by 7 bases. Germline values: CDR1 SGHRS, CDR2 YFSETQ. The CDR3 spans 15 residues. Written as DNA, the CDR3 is TGCGCCAGCAGCCTGGGGACAGGGGTTTGGCAGCCCCAGCATTTT. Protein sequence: CASSLGTGVWQPQHF.

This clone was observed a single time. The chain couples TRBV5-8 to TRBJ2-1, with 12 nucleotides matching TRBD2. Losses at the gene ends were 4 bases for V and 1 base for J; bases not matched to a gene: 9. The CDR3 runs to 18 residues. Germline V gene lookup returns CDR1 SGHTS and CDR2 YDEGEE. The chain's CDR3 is CASSRLAGALPSYNEQFF. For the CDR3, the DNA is TGTGCCAGCAGCCGACTAGCGGGAGCGTTGCCATCCTACAATGAGCAGTTCTTC.

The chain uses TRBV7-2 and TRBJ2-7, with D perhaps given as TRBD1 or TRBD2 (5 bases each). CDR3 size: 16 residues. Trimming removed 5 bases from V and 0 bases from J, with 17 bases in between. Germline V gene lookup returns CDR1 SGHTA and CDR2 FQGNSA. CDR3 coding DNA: TGTGCCAGCAGCCTGCGCTCGGGGCTTCACTCCTACGAGCAGTACTTC. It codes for CASSLRSGLHSYEQYF.

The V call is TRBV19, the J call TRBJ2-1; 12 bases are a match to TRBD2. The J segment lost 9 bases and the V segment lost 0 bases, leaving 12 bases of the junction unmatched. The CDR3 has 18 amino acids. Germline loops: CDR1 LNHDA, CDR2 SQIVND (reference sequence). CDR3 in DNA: TGTGCCAGTAGTATAGAGGGGGGACTAGCGGGTAGTGTGAGTGAGCAGTTCTTC. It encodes CASSIEGGLAGSVSEQFF.

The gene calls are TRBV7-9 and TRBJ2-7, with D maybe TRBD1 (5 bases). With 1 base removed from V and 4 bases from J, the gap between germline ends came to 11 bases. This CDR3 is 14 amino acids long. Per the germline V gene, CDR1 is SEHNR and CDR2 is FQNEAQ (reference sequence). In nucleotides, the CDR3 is TGTGCCAGCAGCTTAGTCAGGGCTGGGTACGAGCAGTACTTC. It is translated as CASSLVRAGYEQYF.

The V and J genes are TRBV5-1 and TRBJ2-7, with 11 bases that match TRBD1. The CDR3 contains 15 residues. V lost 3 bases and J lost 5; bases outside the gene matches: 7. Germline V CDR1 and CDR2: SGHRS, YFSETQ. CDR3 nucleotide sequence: TGCGCCAGCAGCTCAAACCCGGGACAGGGGGACGAGCAGTACTTC. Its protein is CASSSNPGQGDEQYF.

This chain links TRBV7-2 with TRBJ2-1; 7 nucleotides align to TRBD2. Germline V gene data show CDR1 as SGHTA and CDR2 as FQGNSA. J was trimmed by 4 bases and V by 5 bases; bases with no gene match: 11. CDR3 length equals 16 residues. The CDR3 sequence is CASSARVSGVYNEQFF. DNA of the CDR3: TGTGCCAGCAGCGCCAGGGTGAGCGGGGTATACAATGAGCAGTTCTTC.

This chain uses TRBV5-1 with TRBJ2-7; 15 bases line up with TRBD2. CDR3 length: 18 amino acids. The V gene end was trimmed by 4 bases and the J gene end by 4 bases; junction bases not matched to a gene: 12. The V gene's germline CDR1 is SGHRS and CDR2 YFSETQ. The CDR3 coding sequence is TGCGCCAGCAGCCCTCCGGGACTAGCGGGAGGTGGAGGATACGAGCAGTACTTC. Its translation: CASSPPGLAGGGGYEQYF.